This record covers a single TCR beta chain. Antigen unknown. The PCR used 60 Vbeta and 13 Jbeta primers. The table came from immunoSEQ multiplex PCR; TCRdb's copy has only in-frame clones and leaves some out. The sample lists some 140,000 clones, roughly 85% seen once, with 6.5% in the top ten. The source of the sample is a study of cytomegalovirus exposure and HLA in healthy donors. Findings and caveats of the study: Several of the most significant clusters appeared, in a later analysis, to be linked to common viral pathogens.

Trimming left V 3 bases short and J 5 bases short, with 16 bases between. The CDR3 runs 15 residues. Per the germline V gene, CDR1 is LGHNA and CDR2 is YNFKEQ. This TCR came from a man aged 40-50 years in good health and CMV-seropositive. The J gene is TRBJ2-5, the V gene TRBV4-2; perhaps TRBD1 as D (5 bases). Source material: PBMCs. CDR3 region: CASSQGPSGGETQYF. The CDR3 DNA reads TGTGCCAGCAGCCAGGGGCCAAGTGGTGGGGAGACCCAGTACTTC.